This T cell receptor (beta chain) was profiled in a study of blood T cells in healthy people across ages (dated by TCRdb to 2014 to 2015). Background for the entire study: Template switching captured roughly one uniquely barcoded TCR beta cDNA molecule per two T cells in model experiments. For two donors (one aged 18 to 29 and one aged 80 or older), the study analyzed two additional independent replicas of 1 million unique cDNA reads from the same blood draw. To avoid experimental bias, donors of different ages were distributed randomly across sequencing lanes. Donors were grouped into four age groups: young (average approximately 16 years), middle-aged (roughly 38), aged (about 60) and long-lived (just over 80). To track age-related changes in TCR beta repertoire diversity, the study relied on deep sequencing normalized with unique cDNA molecular identifiers. General conclusions and limits of the study: Since profiling was done on bulk unsorted PBMCs, naive and antigen-experienced compartments could not be conclusively compared. Observed TCR beta diversity per million T cells fell roughly linearly with age, and a significant reduction was already apparent by age around 44. The CMV infection status of donors was not known, potentially confounding age-related changes in expanded clonotypes. Estimates of total diversity based on one million sequenced T cells were regarded as lower bounds and as underestimates. The long-lived group showed more naive CD4+ T cells, fewer expanded clones and increased TCR diversity than the aged group, suggesting age selection. Observed TCR beta diversity correlated strongly with the percentage of naive T cells measured by flow cytometry.

To prepare the library, 5' RACE was applied. A second roughly 6 to 12 cycle PCR used a sample-barcoded 5' primer and a J-beta primer mix. A unique molecular identifier was introduced onto each TCR beta cDNA molecule by a template-switch 5' adaptor carrying 12 random nucleotides. At least 2.5 million CDR3-containing paired-end reads were obtained from each sample. First-strand cDNA was synthesized from all RNA with the Mint cDNA synthesis kit, primed by a TRBC-specific oligonucleotide. All cDNA was treated with uracil-DNA glycosylase and then went through a first 18-cycle PCR with the universal primers M1SS and BC2_uni_R. In the original analysis: For normalization, 1 million high-quality reads, each with a distinct molecular identifier, were randomly selected from each sample. Reads sharing molecular identifiers were discarded rather than binned into consensus sequences. MiTCR, with a Q25 quality threshold and the strictest error-elimination algorithm, was used for CDR3 identification, clonotype clustering and error correction. A nonparametric unseen species model using Euler transformation provided a lower-bound estimate of total TCR beta diversity. TCRdb trimmed the raw reads at Q25, called clones with MiXCR and kept productive beta chains. Every CDR3 protein is listed once, alongside the most common genes and DNA of its rows. TCRdb's processing, not the study's, gives the V and J calls here. The sample includes some 1.8 million distinct CDR3 sequences, with about two fifths observed a single time. Approximately 22% of the sample goes to the ten largest clones.

Of note for this clonotype: Its antigen has not been determined. No much larger clonotype is one base removed from it; base qualities were not supplied.

The roughly 42 donors, aged 6 to 90 years, were systemically healthy Caucasian individuals from Russia. Roughly 9.5 milliliters of peripheral blood were drawn from each donor into EDTA-treated Vacutainer tubes. Ficoll-Paque density-gradient centrifugation was used to isolate PBMCs, with at least 7 million obtained per sample. Trizol reagent was used to extract total RNA from the PBMCs, yielding at least 5 micrograms per sample. The percentages of naive CD45RAhigh/CD27high T cells were determined by flow cytometry on a PBMC aliquot from every donor. The germline V gene (reference sequence) supplies CDR1 DFQATT and CDR2 SNEGSKA. The CDR3 spans 15 residues, from the cysteine through the phenylalanine. Left in the record is the CDR3 DNA by itself, 45 bases read in frame from the first base. The trim is 5 bases for V and 0 bases for J, with a gap of 15 bases between the germline ends.

In this chain, TRBV20-1 is recombined with TRBJ2-3; the D gene assignment is ambiguous. Sequenced: blood. This receptor was obtained from a human donor in good health. The CDR3: CSASTAFSSTDTQYF. The sequenced DNA is TGCAGTGCTTCAACAGCCTTCTCTAGCACAGATACGCAGTATTTT.